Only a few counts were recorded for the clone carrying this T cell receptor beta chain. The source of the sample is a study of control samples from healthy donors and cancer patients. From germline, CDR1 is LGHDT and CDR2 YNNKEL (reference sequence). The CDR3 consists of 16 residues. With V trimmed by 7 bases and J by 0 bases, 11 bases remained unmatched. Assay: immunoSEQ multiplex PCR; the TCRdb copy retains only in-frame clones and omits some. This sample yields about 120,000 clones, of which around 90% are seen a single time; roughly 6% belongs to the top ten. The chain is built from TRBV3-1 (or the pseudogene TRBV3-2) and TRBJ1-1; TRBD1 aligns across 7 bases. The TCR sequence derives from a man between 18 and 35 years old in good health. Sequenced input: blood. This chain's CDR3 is CASTPGSGGLNTEAFF. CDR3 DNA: TGTGCCAGCACCCCTGGGTCAGGGGGGTTGAACACTGAAGCTTTCTTT.